Below are 5 T cell receptor beta chains sequenced from a single sample in a study of blood T cell repertoires in COVID-19. Repertoires were generated with immunoSEQ multiplex PCR, while TCRdb's copy carries only in-frame clones and drops some. The data show almost 85,000 clones, around 89% seen once. The specimen was PBMCs or T cells enriched from blood (not recorded which). Receptors were obtained from a woman aged 50 to 65 with acute COVID-19.

V and J are TRBV5-5 and TRBJ2-7, with 8 bases matching TRBD2. Germline lookup yields CDR1 SGHKS and CDR2 YYEKEE (reference sequence). There are 14 residues in the CDR3. The junction had 6 bases not matched to a gene; V was cut back by 4 bases and J by 3 bases. The CDR3 loop reads CASSLGTSDYEQYF. DNA of the CDR3: TGTGCCAGCAGCCTCGGGACTAGTGACTACGAGCAGTACTTC.

J is TRBJ1-1 and V is TRBV29-1, with 7 bases matching TRBD1. V lost 6 bases, J lost 1 base, and 8 bases stayed unmatched. The germline V gene encodes CDR1 SQVTM and CDR2 ANQGSEA. This CDR3 region has 14 residues. The CDR3 region is CSVSRDSSNTEAFF. The CDR3 coding sequence is TGCAGCGTGTCCCGGGACAGCTCGAACACTGAAGCTTTCTTT.

The chain combines TRBV29-1 with TRBJ1-1; tentative D call: TRBD1 (6 bases). CDR1 SQVTM and CDR2 ANQGSEA come from the germline V gene. The ends were cut back, 7 bases at V and 4 bases at J, with 16 bases in the middle. The CDR3 sequence is 13 residues long. The chain's CDR3 is CSGLNRDGTEAFF. Here the CDR3 DNA reads TGCAGCGGCCTTAACAGGGACGGCACTGAAGCTTTCTTT. The whole variable domain, remainder taken from reference TRBV29-1 and TRBJ1-1, is SAVISQKPSRDICQRGTSLTIQCQVDSQVTMMFWYRQQPGQSLTLIATANQGSEATYESGFVIDKFPISRPNLTFSTLTVSNMSPEDSSIYLCSGLNRDGTEAFFGQGTRLTVV.

For the CDR3, the DNA is TGCAGCGTTCGATATTCGGGGACTGAAGCTTTCTTT. This translates into CSVRYSGTEAFF. V and J are TRBV29-1 and TRBJ1-1; D gene ambiguous. This CDR3 region has 12 residues. Germline values: CDR1 SQVTM, CDR2 ANQGSEA. V lost 5 bases, J lost 5 bases, and 12 bases lay in between. The whole variable domain, filled in from reference TRBV29-1 and TRBJ1-1, reads SAVISQKPSRDICQRGTSLTIQCQVDSQVTMMFWYRQQPGQSLTLIATANQGSEATYESGFVIDKFPISRPNLTFSTLTVSNMSPEDSSIYLCSVRYSGTEAFFGQGTRLTVV.

The chain couples TRBV5-6 to TRBJ1-1; D gene ambiguous. CDR3 length equals 11 residues. Trimming took off 2 bases at V and 11 bases at J, with 10 bases between the two ends. In germline, CDR1 is SGHDT, CDR2 YYEEEE. The CDR3 coding sequence is TGTGCCAGCAGCTTTAGAGGGAGGGCTTTCTTT. Residues: CASSFRGRAFF. Supplemented by reference TRBV5-6 and TRBJ1-1, the full variable domain reads DAGVTQSPTHLIKTRGQQVTLRCSPKSGHDTVSWYQQALGQGPQFIFQYYEEEERQRGNFPDRFSGHQFPNYSSELNVNALLLGDSALYLCASSFRGRAFFGQGTRLTVV.